The 27 T cell receptor beta chains below were found in one sample sequenced in a study of radiotherapy plus CTLA-4 blockade in lung cancer. TCRdb's table, derived via immunoSEQ multiplex PCR, lists solely in-frame clones and lacks some. The sample holds tens of thousands of clones, around 70% seen once. The sequences come from peripheral blood, collected from a patient treated with radiotherapy plus ipilimumab. These TCRs come from a human donor with non-small cell lung cancer who had stable disease on radiotherapy plus ipilimumab.

The rearrangement uses TRBV4-3 and TRBJ2-1; no firm D call. The germline V gene has CDR1 LGHNA and CDR2 YSLEER. The ends were cut back, 2 bases at V and 7 bases at J, with 6 bases in the middle. CDR3 length: 12 residues. CDR3: CASSQLGNEQFF. CDR3 nucleotide sequence: TGCGCCAGCAGCCAACTCGGGAATGAGCAGTTCTTC.

The chain links TRBV5-1 to TRBJ1-1, with 7 positions matching TRBD1. From germline, CDR1 is SGHRS and CDR2 YFSETQ. The CDR3 length is 15 residues. Trimming took 7 bases from V and 0 from J; bases not matched to a gene: 9. CDR3 in amino acids: CASGRGESMNTEAFF. CDR3 in DNA: TGCGCCAGCGGCAGGGGGGAATCCATGAACACTGAAGCTTTCTTT.

This clone came up a few times. V gene TRBV7-3 combines with J gene TRBJ1-2; 7 bases agree with TRBD1. V shed 5 bases and J 7 bases; nucleotides not matched to a gene: 7. The germline V gene encodes CDR1 SGHTA and CDR2 FQGTGA. CDR3 length: 13 residues. DNA for the CDR3: TGTGCCAGCAGCGACCTCAGGGGGTCTGGCTACACCTTC. Translation gives CASSDLRGSGYTF.

The chain carries TRBV4-1 and TRBJ2-7; 8 bases map to TRBD2. Germline-derived CDR1 and CDR2 are MGHRA and YSYEKL. The trim removed 1 base at V and 2 bases at J, leaving 13 bases unmatched. This CDR3 comprises 18 residues. The CDR3 protein is CASSQGRWRGGLPYEQYF. The CDR3 DNA follows: TGCGCCAGCAGCCAAGGCCGGTGGCGCGGGGGGCTACCCTACGAGCAGTACTTC.

This sequence joins TRBV5-1 and TRBJ2-3; TRBD2 matches at 7 bases. Germline values: CDR1 SGHRS, CDR2 YFSETQ. The CDR3 loop spans 13 amino acids. With 6 bases clipped from V and 3 bases from J, the junction kept 4 bases outside the gene matches. CDR3 residues: CASNTGGTDTQYF. CDR3 bases: TGCGCCAGCAACACCGGGGGGACAGATACGCAGTATTTT.

This chain joins TRBV15 and TRBJ1-2, with 9 bases lining up with TRBD1. The V segment lost 4 bases and the J segment 4 bases; nucleotides outside the gene matches: 7. Germline CDR1 reads LNHNV; CDR2 reads YYDKDF (reference sequence). The CDR3 is 15 residues long. CDR3 bases: TGTGCCACCAGCAACCGGGACAGGGACCTCTATGGCTACACCTTC. Its protein is CATSNRDRDLYGYTF.

The rearrangement joins TRBV7-3 to TRBJ2-3, with 8 bases identical to TRBD2. The CDR3 sequence is 15 residues long. Germline CDR1 reads SGHTA; CDR2 reads FQGTGA. V dropped 4 bases and J dropped 6; count of bases not matched to a gene: 9. The DNA for the CDR3 is TGTGCCAGCAGCTCTCGGGAGCGGGGGAGCGATACGCAGTATTTT. Amino acid sequence: CASSSRERGSDTQYF. The full variable domain, rest sourced from reference TRBV7-3 and TRBJ2-3, is GAGVSQTPSNKVTEKGKYVELRCDPISGHTALYWYRQSLGQGPEFLIYFQGTGAADDSGLPNDRFFAVRPEGSVSTLKIQRTERGDSAVYLCASSSRERGSDTQYFGPGTRLTVL.

This clone was observed once. The chain links TRBV6-4 to TRBJ2-2; 10 bases map to TRBD1. With V trimmed by 6 bases and J by 7 bases, 5 bases remained unmatched. CDR1 and CDR2 from the germline V gene are MRHNA and SNTAGT. The CDR3 extends over 14 amino acids. The CDR3 region is CASRADRGLGELFF. The CDR3 bases are TGTGCCAGCAGGGCTGACAGGGGGCTCGGGGAGCTGTTTTTT.

The rearrangement joins TRBV18 to TRBJ2-7; unclear D gene. This CDR3 has 13 residues. The V gene lost 4 bases and the J gene lost 5 bases, with 12 bases spanning the gap. CDR1 is KGHSH and CDR2 is LQKENI in the germline V gene. This CDR3 reads CASSRLQADEQYF. The CDR3 bases are TGTGCCAGCTCACGCCTCCAGGCCGACGAGCAGTACTTC.

The rearrangement uses TRBV7-2 and TRBJ2-3; 7 bases match TRBD2. CDR1 SGHTA and CDR2 FQGNSA come from the germline V gene. The CDR3 runs 15 residues. With 3 bases clipped from V and 3 bases from J, the junction kept 6 bases outside the gene matches. CDR3 DNA sequence: TGTGCCAGCAGCTTTGGGGGGGGAAAAACAGATACGCAGTATTTT. The encoded protein is CASSFGGGKTDTQYF.

The chain employs TRBV6-4 and TRBJ1-3; maybe TRBD1 (6 bases). The germline V gene has CDR1 MRHNA and CDR2 SNTAGT. The CDR3 is made up of 15 amino acids. V dropped 3 bases and J dropped 7 bases, with 16 bases sitting between them. The CDR3 bases are TGTGCCAGCAGTGAGGGGGGGGCCTCGAGGAACACCATATATTTT. As protein: CASSEGGASRNTIYF.

This sequence joins TRBV10-2 and TRBJ1-1; D may be TRBD1 (5 bases). The CDR3 loop spans 13 amino acids. Germline CDR1 WSHSY, CDR2 SAAADI. V gave up 3 bases and J gave up 4 bases, with 9 bases separating them. This CDR3 is CASSDTGGTEAFF. The CDR3, as DNA: TGCGCCAGCAGTGATACAGGTGGCACTGAAGCTTTCTTT.

The rearrangement links TRBV6-1 to TRBJ2-5; TRBD1 agrees at 8 bases. CDR3 length: 15 amino acids. CDR1 is MNHNS, CDR2 SASEGT, per germline. The ends lost 3 bases at V and 5 bases at J; junction bases unmatched: 8. CDR3 amino acids: CASSEFRGRGETQYF. The CDR3 bases are TGTGCCAGCAGTGAGTTCAGGGGGCGAGGGGAGACCCAGTACTTC.

The J gene is TRBJ1-1, the V gene TRBV21-1; TRBD1 was called by the table and not checked on the DNA. TRBV21-1 is recorded as a pseudogene. The CDR3 loop spans 15 amino acids. The chain's CDR3 is CASKGEYRQNTEAFF. As DNA, the CDR3 is TGTGCCAGCAAGGGGGAATATCGGCAGAACACTGAAGCTTTCTTT.

The chain links TRBV6-1 to TRBJ1-5; D might be TRBD1 (5 bases). Trimming took off 6 bases at V and 0 bases at J, with 12 bases between the two ends. CDR1 and CDR2 (germline): MNHNS, SASEGT. The CDR3 length is 15 residues. CDR3 sequence reads: CASSVTGHSNQPQHF. The CDR3 DNA reads TGTGCCAGCAGCGTTACAGGACATAGCAATCAGCCCCAGCATTTT.

The chain has TRBV19 and TRBJ1-2, with a weak D call TRBD1 (5 bases). Trimming left V 5 bases short and J 7 bases short, with 14 bases between. The germline V gene has CDR1 LNHDA and CDR2 SQIVND (reference sequence). This CDR3 region has 13 residues. This chain's CDR3 is CASSPRAGLGYTF. CDR3 in DNA: TGTGCCAGTAGTCCCAGGGCCGGGCTTGGCTACACCTTC.

This chain connects TRBV6-1 to TRBJ1-1; weak D call: TRBD1 (6 bases). The germline V gene has CDR1 MNHNS and CDR2 SASEGT. The CDR3 is made up of 13 amino acids. V lost 10 bases, J lost 3 bases, and 15 bases lay in between. In DNA form, the CDR3 reads TGTGCCACCGGGGGGGCAGGCTACACTGAAGCTTTCTTT. It is translated as CATGGAGYTEAFF.

DNA of the CDR3: TGTGCCAGCAGCACCGGACCGCTGGGGAGCTCTGGAAACACCATATATTTT. Translation gives CASSTGPLGSSGNTIYF. The rearrangement links TRBV9 to TRBJ1-3; D is uncertain. V gave up 4 bases and J gave up 0 bases, with 17 bases separating them. Germline V lookup: CDR1 SGDLS, CDR2 YYNGEE. The CDR3 loop spans 17 amino acids. The whole variable domain, filled in from reference TRBV9 and TRBJ1-3, reads DSGVTQTPKHLITATGQRVTLRCSPRSGDLSVYWYQQSLDQGLQFLIQYYNGEERAKGNILERFSAQQFPDLHSELNLSSLELGDSALYFCASSTGPLGSSGNTIYFGEGSWLTVV.

V gene TRBV27 combines with J gene TRBJ2-6; perhaps TRBD1 as D (5 bases). Trimming left V 2 bases short and J 2 bases short, with 16 bases between. This CDR3 has 18 amino acids. Germline V gives CDR1 MNHEY, CDR2 SMNVEV (reference sequence). CDR3 sequence reads: CASSLKYQGFTGANVLTF. As DNA, the CDR3 is TGTGCCAGCAGTTTAAAATATCAGGGATTCACTGGGGCCAACGTCCTGACTTTC.

The gene calls are TRBV5-6 and TRBJ2-7; the D gene is possibly TRBD1 (6 bases). V lost 2 bases to trimming and J lost 3 bases, with 9 bases between them. CDR1 is SGHDT, CDR2 YYEEEE, per germline. This CDR3 contains 13 residues. The DNA of the CDR3 is TGTGCCAGCAGCTTCATACAGGGCTACGAGCAGTACTTC. Protein: CASSFIQGYEQYF.

The V call is TRBV5-6, the J call TRBJ2-3; TRBD2 matches at 8 bases. Germline CDR1 SGHDT, CDR2 YYEEEE. This CDR3 has 18 amino acids. The ends lost 2 bases at V and 1 base at J; junction bases unmatched: 12. The CDR3 DNA reads as TGTGCCAGCAGCTTACGATCGGGGGGCGGGGGGCGCACAGATACGCAGTATTTT. It is translated as CASSLRSGGGGRTDTQYF.

The chain is built from TRBV2 and TRBJ1-1; D uncertain. CDR3 length equals 13 residues. From germline, CDR1 is SNHLY and CDR2 FYNNEI. V lost 6 bases and J 4 bases, leaving 12 bases between the germline ends. The CDR3: CASRQREVTEAFF. The CDR3 coding sequence is TGTGCCAGCAGACAGAGGGAGGTCACTGAAGCTTTCTTT.

For the CDR3, the DNA is TGTGCCAGCGGGAGTGGGGCCCAGTACTTC. This sequence encodes CASGSGAQYF. This sequence joins TRBV9 and TRBJ2-5; a weak D match, TRBD2 (5 bases). Germline CDR1 SGDLS, CDR2 YYNGEE. Trimming removed 7 bases at V and 9 bases at J, with 10 bases between. The length of the CDR3 is 10 residues. Based on the CDR3 plus reference TRBV9 and TRBJ2-5, the full variable domain is DSGVTQTPKHLITATGQRVTLRCSPRSGDLSVYWYQQSLDQGLQFLIQYYNGEERAKGNILERFSAQQFPDLHSELNLSSLELGDSALYFCASGSGAQYFGPGTRLLVL.

The rearrangement uses TRBV9 and TRBJ1-3; D not resolved. This CDR3 has 16 amino acids. Trimming took off 4 bases at V and 0 bases at J, with 14 bases between the two ends. Germline CDR1 reads SGDLS; CDR2 reads YYNGEE. The CDR3 reads CASSPLPFNSGNTIYF. CDR3 in DNA: TGTGCCAGCAGCCCCCTTCCTTTTAACTCTGGAAACACCATATATTTT. The full variable domain, with the rest looked up from reference TRBV9 and TRBJ1-3, is DSGVTQTPKHLITATGQRVTLRCSPRSGDLSVYWYQQSLDQGLQFLIQYYNGEERAKGNILERFSAQQFPDLHSELNLSSLELGDSALYFCASSPLPFNSGNTIYFGEGSWLTVV.

The rearrangement uses TRBV18 and TRBJ1-2, with D perhaps matching TRBD1 (5 bases). The germline gives CDR1 KGHSH, CDR2 LQKENI. The V end lost 6 bases, the J end lost 4 bases, and 18 bases lay between the germline ends. The CDR3 loop spans 15 amino acids. CDR3 residues: CASSHTGTEGYGYTF. Here the CDR3 DNA reads TGTGCCAGCTCGCATACAGGAACGGAGGGCTATGGCTACACCTTC.

This clone was seen once. The chain couples TRBV7-6 to TRBJ1-6, with 9 bases matching TRBD1. CDR3 length: 15 residues. Germline assignment: CDR1 SGHVS and CDR2 FNYEAQ. The trim removed 1 base at V and 7 bases at J, leaving 2 bases unmatched. DNA of the CDR3: TGTGCCAGCAGCTTAGTAGGGACAGGGAATTCACCCCTCCACTTT. As protein: CASSLVGTGNSPLHF.

Comment on this clone: The sample has other DNA sequences that encode this CDR3 too. J is TRBJ2-5 and V is TRBV5-1; 7 bases align to TRBD1. There are 15 residues in the CDR3. Trimming cost V 2 bases and J 1 base; bases outside gene matches: 5. Germline loops: CDR1 SGHRS, CDR2 YFSETQ. The CDR3 protein is CASSFLTGAQETQYF. As DNA, the CDR3 is TGCGCCAGCAGCTTTTTAACAGGGGCCCAAGAGACCCAGTACTTC.